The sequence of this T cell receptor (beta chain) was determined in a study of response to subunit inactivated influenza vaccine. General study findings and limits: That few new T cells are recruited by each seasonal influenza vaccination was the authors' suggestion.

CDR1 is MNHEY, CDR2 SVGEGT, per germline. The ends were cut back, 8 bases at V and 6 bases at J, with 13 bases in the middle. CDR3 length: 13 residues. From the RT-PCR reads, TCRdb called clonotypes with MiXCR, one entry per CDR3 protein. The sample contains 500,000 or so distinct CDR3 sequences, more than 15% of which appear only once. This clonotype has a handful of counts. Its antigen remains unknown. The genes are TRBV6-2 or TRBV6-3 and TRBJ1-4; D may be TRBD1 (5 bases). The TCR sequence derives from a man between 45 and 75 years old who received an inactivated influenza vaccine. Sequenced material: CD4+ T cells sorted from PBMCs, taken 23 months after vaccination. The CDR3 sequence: CASQRGSDEKLFF. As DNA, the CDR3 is TGTGCCAGCCAACGGGGGTCGGATGAAAAACTGTTTTTT.